This T cell receptor beta chain appears in the sequencing data of a study of cytomegalovirus exposure and HLA in healthy donors. The trim removed 5 bases at V and 7 bases at J, leaving 13 bases unmatched. This CDR3 is 16 amino acids long. Germline CDR1 is SGHVS and CDR2 is FQNEAQ. Primers for the PCR totalled 60 Vbeta and 13 Jbeta. The protocol was immunoSEQ multiplex PCR, while the TCRdb copy is restricted to in-frame clones and leaves out a portion. This repertoire shows about 120,000 clones, around 78% found once; its top ten account for around 20%. This chain uses TRBV7-8 with TRBJ2-7; 11 nucleotides align to TRBD1. The material sequenced was PBMCs. This TCR derives from a man aged 18 to 30 in good health and CMV-seropositive. Here the CDR3 reads CASSRSMGQGVGEQYF. In DNA form, the CDR3 reads TGTGCCAGCAGCCGAAGTATGGGACAGGGGGTTGGGGAGCAGTACTTC.